These T cell receptor beta chains were read from a single sample in a study of MAIT cells during Salmonella Paratyphi A infection. TCRdb called the 5' RACE reads again in MiXCR, with one record for every CDR3 protein. Of about 950 distinct CDR3 sequences listed, about a fifth are singletons. The sample consisted of MAIT cells from blood, taken at the middle sampling point of the challenge study. The receptors were sampled from a person between 18 and 70 years old who was deliberately infected with Salmonella Paratyphi A in a paratyphoid fever challenge study. Both conserved end residues are part of each CDR3. Fields, in order: V gene, CDR3 protein.

v_gene: TRBV2
CDR3aa: CASSSPGQRNNEQFF

v_gene: TRBV29-1
CDR3aa: CSVQVRGTGGEKLFF

v_gene: TRBV7-2
CDR3aa: CASSLGQGSTGELFF

v_gene: TRBV20-1
CDR3aa: CSARSGQGETEPQHF

v_gene: TRBV20-1
CDR3aa: CSARGPREGLYEQYF

v_gene: TRBV4-3
CDR3aa: CASSHARGGNEKLFF

v_gene: TRBV4-3
CDR3aa: CASSPEISSGANVLTF

v_gene: TRBV6-4
CDR3aa: CASSETSGGTDTQYF

v_gene: TRBV6-4
CDR3aa: CASSALAGSYNEQFF

v_gene: TRBV4-3
CDR3aa: CASSQDPLYNEQFF

v_gene: TRBV15
CDR3aa: CATSRDFSSSGANVLTF

v_gene: TRBV20-1
CDR3aa: CSAPRGETEKLFF

v_gene: TRBV15
CDR3aa: CATSRDPGSGADTQYF

v_gene: TRBV5-4
CDR3aa: CASSFGPAEGSYNEQFF

v_gene: TRBV20-1
CDR3aa: CSARVGTENQPQHF

v_gene: TRBV7-2
CDR3aa: CASSLSSQTQYF

v_gene: TRBV2
CDR3aa: CASSESPHSPGGYTF

v_gene: TRBV4-3
CDR3aa: CASSQSLGRGEAFF

v_gene: TRBV20-1
CDR3aa: CSAGTGEQHTEAFF

v_gene: TRBV4-2
CDR3aa: CASSQDRAGGPDTQYF

v_gene: TRBV3-1
CDR3aa: CASSFSGGSSYEQYF

v_gene: TRBV20-1
CDR3aa: CSARETGDSGTEAFF

v_gene: TRBV6-1
CDR3aa: CASSEEAGGQETQYF

v_gene: TRBV6-2/TRBV6-3
CDR3aa: CASSYRLGELFF

v_gene: TRBV6-2/TRBV6-3
CDR3aa: CASSKSDGSTDTQYF

v_gene: TRBV6-5
CDR3aa: CASSSGFSGANVLTF

v_gene: TRBV6-2/TRBV6-3
CDR3aa: CASSYSAQGTYGYTF

v_gene: TRBV7-2
CDR3aa: CAAGGFRGPGELFF

v_gene: TRBV9
CDR3aa: CASFTHIGSSYNEQFF

v_gene: TRBV5-1
CDR3aa: CASSLGYNTGELFF

v_gene: TRBV4-2
CDR3aa: CASSQDIEWAAYNEQFF

v_gene: TRBV20-1
CDR3aa: CSARDNRRGDTGELFF

v_gene: TRBV4-2
CDR3aa: CASSQAGESTDTQYF

v_gene: TRBV3-1
CDR3aa: CASSPGTDTGELFF

v_gene: TRBV4-1
CDR3aa: CASSLSGQTNTGELFF

v_gene: TRBV6-1
CDR3aa: CASSEEDGGAYEQFF

v_gene: TRBV9
CDR3aa: CASSVAVAGDEQFF

v_gene: TRBV5-1
CDR3aa: CASSLVTTSGELFF

v_gene: TRBV20-1
CDR3aa: CSAREGSQDYNEQFF

v_gene: TRBV6-4
CDR3aa: CASSGAEHTDTQYF